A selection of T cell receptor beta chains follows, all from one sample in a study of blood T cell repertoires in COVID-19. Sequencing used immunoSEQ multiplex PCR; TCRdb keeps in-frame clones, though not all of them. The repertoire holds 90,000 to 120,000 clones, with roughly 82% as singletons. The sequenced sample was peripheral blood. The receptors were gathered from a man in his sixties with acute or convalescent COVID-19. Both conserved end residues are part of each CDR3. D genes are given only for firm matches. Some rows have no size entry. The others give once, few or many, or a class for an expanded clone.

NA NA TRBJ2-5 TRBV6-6 TGTGCCAGCAGTTACTCGGGACTTCAAGAGACCCAGTACTTC CASSYSGLQETQYF
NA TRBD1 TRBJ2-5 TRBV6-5 TGTGCCAGCATGGCGGGACAGGGGCCGGGGACCCAGTACTTC CASMAGQGPGTQYF
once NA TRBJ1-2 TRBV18 TGTGCCAGCTCACCCGCCCCCACAGTCGAGTATGGCTACACCTTC CASSPAPTVEYGYTF
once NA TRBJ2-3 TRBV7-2 TGTGCCAGCAGCTTAGTGGGGGCGCCTAGCACAGATACGCAGTATTTT CASSLVGAPSTDTQYF
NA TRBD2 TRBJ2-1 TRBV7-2 TGTGCCAGCAGCGAGACTAGCGGGAGAGGTAATGAGCAGTTCTTC CASSETSGRGNEQFF
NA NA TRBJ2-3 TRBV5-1 TGCGCCAGCAGCTTGGAGCTAGAAGGTACAGATACGCAGTATTTT CASSLELEGTDTQYF
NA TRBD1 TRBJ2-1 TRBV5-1 TGCGCCAGCAGCTTTGACAGGGGGCGGGGAAATGAGCAGTTCTTC CASSFDRGRGNEQFF
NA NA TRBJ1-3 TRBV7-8 TGTGCCAGCAGCTTATGGAGCTCTGGAAACACCATATATTTT CASSLWSSGNTIYF
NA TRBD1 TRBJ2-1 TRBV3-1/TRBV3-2 TGTGCCAGCAGCCCGGACAGGGTTGTTCTAGGTGAGCAGTTCTTC CASSPDRVVLGEQFF
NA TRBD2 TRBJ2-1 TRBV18 TGTGCCAGCTCACCACTCGTTACTAGCGGGAGGTTAAAGAATGAGCAGTTCTTC CASSPLVTSGRLKNEQFF
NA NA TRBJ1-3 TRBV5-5 TGTGCCAGCAGCCAACTTGGAGGGGACGGAAACACCATATATTTT CASSQLGGDGNTIYF
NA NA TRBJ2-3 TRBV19 TGTGCCAGTAGTTATCACTACACAACCGGACAGACTTCCGATAGGCAGTATTTT CASSYHYTTGQTSDRQYF
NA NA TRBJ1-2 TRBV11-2 TGTGCCAGCAGCTTAGACCGGACAGTCTATGGCTACACCTTC CASSLDRTVYGYTF
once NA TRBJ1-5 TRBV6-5 TGTGCCAGCAGTTACGGGGCTACGGGTCAGCCCCAGCATTTT CASSYGATGQPQHF
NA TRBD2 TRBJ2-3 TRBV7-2 TGTGCCAGCAGCCCTTCACTCGGGACTAGCGGAGATACGCAGTATTTT CASSPSLGTSGDTQYF
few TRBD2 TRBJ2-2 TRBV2 TGTGCCAGCACGCCAGCTAGCGGGAACACCGGGGAGCTGTTTTTT CASTPASGNTGELFF
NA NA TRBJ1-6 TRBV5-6 TGTGCCAGCAGCTTATCGGAGGATAATTCACCCCTCCACTTT CASSLSEDNSPLHF
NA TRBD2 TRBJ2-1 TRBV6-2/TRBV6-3 TGTGCCAGCAGTGGAACTAGCGGGGGGTCCAACAATGAGCAGTTCTTC CASSGTSGGSNNEQFF
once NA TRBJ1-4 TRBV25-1 TGTGCCAGCTCTCGGACTTATAGTAATGAAAAACTGTTTTTT CASSRTYSNEKLFF
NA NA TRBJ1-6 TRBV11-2 TGTGCCAGCAGCTTCTCTCCGAGCTCCTATAATTCACCCCTCCACTTT CASSFSPSSYNSPLHF
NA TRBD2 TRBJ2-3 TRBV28 TGTGCCAGCAGCTTTAGCGGGAGGGCCCGGGGAGATACGCAGTATTTT CASSFSGRARGDTQYF
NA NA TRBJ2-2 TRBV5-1 TGCGCCAGCAGCTTGGCAGGGGTCTCGGCCGGGGAGCTGTTTTTT CASSLAGVSAGELFF
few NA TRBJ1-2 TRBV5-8 TGTGCCAGCAGCTTACGGGGGTCATATTATGATGGCTACACCTTC CASSLRGSYYDGYTF
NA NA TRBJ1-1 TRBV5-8 TGTGCCAGCAGCTTGTGGCGGGCTGAAGCTTTCTTT CASSLWRAEAFF
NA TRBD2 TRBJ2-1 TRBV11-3 TGTGCCAGCAGCTTGCGGGGAGGGTCCTACAATGAGCAGTTCTTC CASSLRGGSYNEQFF
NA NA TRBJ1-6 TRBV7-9 TGTGCCAGCAGCCCCGGGACTTCAAATTCACCCCTCCACTTT CASSPGTSNSPLHF
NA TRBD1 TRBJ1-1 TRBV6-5 TGTGCCAGCAGTTATTACGGACAGGGGGCGCACACTGAAGCTTTCTTT CASSYYGQGAHTEAFF
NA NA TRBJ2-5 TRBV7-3 TGTGCCAGCAGCCAAAGCGGAACCCAAGAGACCCAGTACTTC CASSQSGTQETQYF
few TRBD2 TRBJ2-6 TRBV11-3 TGTGCCAGCAGCGACACTTTAGCGGGGGCCCGCTCTGGGGCCAACGTCCTGACTTTC CASSDTLAGARSGANVLTF
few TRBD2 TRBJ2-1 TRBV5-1 TGCGCCAGCAGCCTAGCGGGGGGCGACTACAATGAGCAGTTCTTC CASSLAGGDYNEQFF